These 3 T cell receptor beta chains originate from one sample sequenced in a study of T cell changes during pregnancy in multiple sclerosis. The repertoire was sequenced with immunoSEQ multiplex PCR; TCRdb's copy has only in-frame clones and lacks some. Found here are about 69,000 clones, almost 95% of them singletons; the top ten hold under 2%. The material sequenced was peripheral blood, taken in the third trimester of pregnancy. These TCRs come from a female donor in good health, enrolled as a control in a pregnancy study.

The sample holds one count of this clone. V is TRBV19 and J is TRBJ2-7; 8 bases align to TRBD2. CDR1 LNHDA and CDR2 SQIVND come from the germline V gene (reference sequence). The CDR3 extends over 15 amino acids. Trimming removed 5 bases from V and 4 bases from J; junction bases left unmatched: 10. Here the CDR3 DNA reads TGTGCCAGTAGTTTCGGGGGGGGATACGGTTACGAGCAGTACTTC. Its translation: CASSFGGGYGYEQYF. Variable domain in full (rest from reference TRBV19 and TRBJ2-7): DGGITQSPKYLFRKEGQNVTLSCEQNLNHDAMYWYRQDPGQGLRLIYYSQIVNDFQKGDIAEGYSVSREKKESFPLTVTSAQKNPTAFYLCASSFGGGYGYEQYFGPGTRLTVT.

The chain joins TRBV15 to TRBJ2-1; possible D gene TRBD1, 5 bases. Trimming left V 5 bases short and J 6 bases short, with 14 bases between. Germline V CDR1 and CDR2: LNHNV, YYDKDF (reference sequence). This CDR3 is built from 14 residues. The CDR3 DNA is TGTGCCACCAGCCCCCTGTTTAGGGGCAATGAGCAGTTCTTC. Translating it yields CATSPLFRGNEQFF.

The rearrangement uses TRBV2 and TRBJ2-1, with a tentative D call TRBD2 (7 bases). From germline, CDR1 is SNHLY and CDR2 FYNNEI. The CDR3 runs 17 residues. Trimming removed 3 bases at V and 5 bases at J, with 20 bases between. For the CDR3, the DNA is TGTGCCAGCAGTGATGGGAGTGGGGGGGCTAGGGACAATGAGCAGTTCTTC. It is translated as CASSDGSGGARDNEQFF.